This T cell receptor beta chain was captured in a study of OX40 agonist ivuxolimab in advanced cancers. TCRdb's table, derived via immunoSEQ multiplex PCR, lists solely in-frame clones and lacks some. The repertoire holds fewer than 60,000 clones, with approximately 87% as singletons. Germline assignment: CDR1 SGHVS and CDR2 FQNEAQ. V gave up 3 bases and J gave up 5 bases, with 14 bases separating them. The CDR3 is made up of 15 amino acids. The TCR sequence derives from an adult with an advanced solid tumor such as melanoma, head and neck, liver or kidney cancer. V gene TRBV7-8 combines with J gene TRBJ1-5, with a weak D call TRBD1 (5 bases). This material consisted of CD4+ or CD8+ T cells sorted from blood, taken in a trial of the OX40 agonist ivuxolimab. Here the CDR3 DNA reads TGTGCCAGCAGCTTCTTAACAGGTCTGGATCAGCCCCAGCATTTT. Translated, it gives CASSFLTGLDQPQHF.